What follows describes a single T cell receptor (beta chain). The antigen remains undetermined. The read is 3 residues too short to cover the CDR3 end, so that end is filled in from the germline J gene. TCRdb's copy holds only in-frame clones and misses some; the assay was immunoSEQ multiplex PCR. The sample holds 20,000 to 30,000 clones. This sample stems from a study of T cells in women clearing cervical HPV infection. Looking at the study overall: Blood came at first lesion visit for cases, post-clearance for controls.

Study-level findings and limits: TRBV6-7 relative abundance averaged about 0.11% in cases and about 0.15% in controls.

CDR3 size: 15 residues. The germline CDR1 and CDR2 sequences are SGHTA and FQGTGA. The clonotype comes from a woman between 18 and 75 years old with a cervical HPV16 infection that either progressed to CIN3+ or cleared (not recorded which). The chain recombines TRBV7-3 with TRBJ1-2; 10 bases align to TRBD1. The sequencing sample was made of blood buffy coat. CDR3 in amino acids: CASSRDRGAEGGYTF. The DNA read from the CDR3 is TGTGCCAGCAGCCGGGACAGGGGCGCGGAGGGGGGC.